This passage covers 2 T cell receptor beta chains from one sample sequenced in a study of blood T cell repertoires in COVID-19. The table came from immunoSEQ multiplex PCR; TCRdb's copy has only in-frame clones and leaves some out. The sample has over 600,000 clones, around 89% seen once. Sequencing was performed on peripheral blood. The source is a woman younger than 35 with acute or convalescent COVID-19.

The rearrangement joins TRBV13 to TRBJ1-1; D is perhaps TRBD1 (6 bases). V was trimmed by 5 bases and J by 1 base, leaving 20 bases between them. The CDR3 runs to 17 residues. The germline V gene encodes CDR1 PRHDT and CDR2 FYEKMQ (reference sequence). The CDR3 DNA follows: TGTGCCAGCAGCCCCCCCACAGGGATAGGGTCGAACACTGAAGCTTTCTTT. Translating gives CASSPPTGIGSNTEAFF.

V gene TRBV6-5 combines with J gene TRBJ2-7; D may be TRBD1 (5 bases). CDR3 length equals 14 residues. V lost 8 bases and J lost 6, with 20 bases in between. Germline V lookup: CDR1 MNHEY, CDR2 SVGAGI. CDR3 protein: CASFSTAGFSEQYF. The CDR3 bases are TGTGCCAGCTTTTCGACAGCAGGGTTTAGCGAGCAGTACTTC.